Detailed here is one T cell receptor (beta chain). Its antigen is not known. The data were obtained in a study of blood T cells in healthy people across ages. V was clipped by 6 bases and J by 3 bases, with 12 bases between them. The CDR3 contains 14 residues. CDR1 is MDHEN and CDR2 is SYDVKM in the germline V gene. A second roughly 6 to 12 cycle PCR used barcoded and J-beta primers. TCRdb independently ran MiXCR on the 5' RACE reads; one entry per CDR3 protein. Of over 700,000 distinct CDR3 sequences in the sample, 53% were seen once. Study-wide findings and caveats: Unsorted PBMC input precluded a conclusive naive versus antigen-experienced comparison. The study regarded diversity estimates from one million T cells as underestimates. Long-lived donors exceeded aged donors in naive CD4+ cells and diversity.

The chain employs TRBV28 and TRBJ1-5, with D unresolved. Sequenced material: blood. This TCR was sampled from a man at least 80 years old in good health. This CDR3 is CASRPRALNQPQHF. CDR3 nucleotide sequence: TGTGCCAGCAGGCCTCGAGCCCTCAATCAGCCCCAGCATTTT. The full variable domain, in which reference TRBV28 and TRBJ1-5 provide the parts outside the CDR3, is DVKVTQSSRYLVKRTGEKVFLECVQDMDHENMFWYRQDPGLGLRLIYFSYDVKMKEKGDIPEGYSVSREKKERFSLILESASTNQTSMYLCASRPRALNQPQHFGDGTRLSIL.